Listed here are 12 T cell receptor beta chains from one sample, sequenced in a study of blood T cell repertoires in COVID-19. Assay: immunoSEQ multiplex PCR; the TCRdb copy retains only in-frame clones and omits some. The sample yields approximately 400,000 clones, around 83% seen once. Sequencing input: PBMCs or T cells enriched from blood (not recorded which). The receptors originated from a woman aged 45-65 years who had recovered from COVID-19.

The chain recombines TRBV11-2 with TRBJ1-5; no firm D call. Germline V gene lookup returns CDR1 SGHAT and CDR2 FQNNGV. The CDR3 spans 14 residues. Trimming stripped 5 bases from V and 0 bases from J, with 8 bases between. CDR3 coding DNA: TGTGCCAGCAGCGTATCCTATAGCAATCAGCCCCAGCATTTT. The encoded protein is CASSVSYSNQPQHF.

In its sample, this clone was seen once. V and J are TRBV6-4 and TRBJ2-3; 10 bases map to TRBD1. The CDR3 spans 15 residues. V lost 4 bases and J lost 4; bases outside the gene matches: 5. The germline gives CDR1 MRHNA, CDR2 SNTAGT. CDR3 in amino acids: CASSAGTGVADTQYF. In DNA form, the CDR3 reads TGTGCCAGCAGTGCCGGGACAGGGGTAGCAGATACGCAGTATTTT.

V and J are TRBV6-2 or TRBV6-3 and TRBJ1-2, with D possibly TRBD1 on 5 matching bases. The germline CDR1 and CDR2 sequences are MNHEY and SVGEGT. CDR3 size: 15 residues. V was cut by 0 bases and J by 2 bases, with 10 bases left in between. The CDR3 region has the DNA TGTGCCAGCAGTTACTCGGCAGGGATCAACTATGGCTACACCTTC. Protein sequence: CASSYSAGINYGYTF.

The chain uses TRBV30 and TRBJ1-2; 8 nucleotides align to TRBD1. Germline CDR1 GTSNPN, CDR2 SVGIG (reference sequence). The CDR3 is 15 amino acids. Losses at the gene ends were 4 bases for V and 6 bases for J; bases not matched to a gene: 13. CDR3 residues: CAWKGQAIRVDGYTF. The CDR3, as DNA: TGTGCCTGGAAGGGACAGGCGATTCGGGTGGATGGCTACACCTTC. Based on the CDR3 plus reference TRBV30 and TRBJ1-2, the full variable domain is SQTIHQWPATLVQPVGSPLSLECTVEGTSNPNLYWYRQAAGRGLQLLFYSVGIGQISSEVPQNLSASRPQDRQFILSSKKLLLSDSGFYLCAWKGQAIRVDGYTFGSGTRLTVV.

This clone was counted a few times. V is TRBV5-1 and J is TRBJ2-5; D possibly corresponds to TRBD2 (6 bases). Germline CDR1 is SGHRS and CDR2 is YFSETQ. V shed 0 bases and J shed 1 base, with 7 bases lying between them. The CDR3 totals 14 residues. The CDR3 DNA sequence: TGCGCCAGCAGCTTGGACGGGGGCCAAGAGACCCAGTACTTC. Its translation: CASSLDGGQETQYF.

The chain links TRBV4-2 to TRBJ1-5; TRBD1 agrees at 7 bases. V shed 1 base, J shed 8 bases, and the junction held 14 bases outside the gene matches. The V gene's germline CDR1 is LGHNA and CDR2 YNFKEQ. The length of the CDR3 is 17 residues. CDR3 protein: CASSQGRAGTAGEPQHF. CDR3 bases: TGTGCCAGCAGCCAAGGGAGGGCTGGGACAGCCGGTGAGCCCCAGCATTTT.

This sequence joins TRBV7-9 and TRBJ1-4; the D is unclear. The CDR3 runs to 12 residues. Germline V CDR1 and CDR2: SEHNR, FQNEAQ (reference sequence). V was trimmed by 4 bases and J by 7 bases, leaving 7 bases between them. CDR3 loop: CASSSAGEKLFF. The DNA for the CDR3 is TGTGCCAGCAGCTCCGCGGGTGAAAAACTGTTTTTT.

The chain combines TRBV25-1 with TRBJ1-2, with a possible D match to TRBD1 (6 bases). Trimming removed 3 bases from V and 5 bases from J, with 13 bases in between. This CDR3 has 14 amino acids. Per germline, CDR1 MGHDK and CDR2 SYGVNS. This chain's CDR3 is CASSEGDMGYGYTF. The CDR3 DNA reads as TGTGCCAGCAGTGAGGGGGACATGGGGTATGGCTACACCTTC.

J is TRBJ1-2 and V is TRBV3-1 (or the pseudogene TRBV3-2); 11 nucleotides align to TRBD1. J was trimmed by 7 bases and V by 1 base; bases with no gene match: 5. The CDR3 has 15 amino acids. Germline loops: CDR1 LGHDT, CDR2 YNNKEL (reference sequence). In DNA form, the CDR3 reads TGTGCCAGCAGCCAAGCGGGACAGGGGGTCCGTGGCTACACCTTC. Amino acid sequence: CASSQAGQGVRGYTF.

The chain combines TRBV6-2 or TRBV6-3 with TRBJ1-2; D unclear. In germline, CDR1 is MNHEY, CDR2 SVGEGT. Trimming took 6 bases from V and 12 from J, leaving 17 bases between them. The length of the CDR3 is 12 residues. The CDR3 is CASSLKGGKDTF. CDR3 DNA: TGTGCCAGCAGCCTTAAGGGCGGGAAAGACACCTTC.

This rearrangement joins TRBV30 to TRBJ1-1; TRBD1 aligns across 9 bases. The CDR3 is 14 amino acids. With V trimmed by 0 bases and J by 3 bases, 2 bases remained unmatched. CDR1 and CDR2 from the germline V gene are GTSNPN and SVGIG (reference sequence). CDR3 in amino acids: CAWSVRTGDTEAFF. The CDR3 coding sequence is TGTGCCTGGAGTGTTAGGACAGGGGACACTGAAGCTTTCTTT.

The chain uses TRBV29-1 and TRBJ1-1; D call uncertain. The length of the CDR3 is 13 residues. With 4 bases removed from V and 4 bases from J, the gap between germline ends came to 13 bases. CDR1 and CDR2 from the germline V gene are SQVTM and ANQGSEA. CDR3 region: CSVAATASTEAFF. The CDR3 DNA follows: TGCAGCGTTGCAGCGACCGCGTCCACTGAAGCTTTCTTT.